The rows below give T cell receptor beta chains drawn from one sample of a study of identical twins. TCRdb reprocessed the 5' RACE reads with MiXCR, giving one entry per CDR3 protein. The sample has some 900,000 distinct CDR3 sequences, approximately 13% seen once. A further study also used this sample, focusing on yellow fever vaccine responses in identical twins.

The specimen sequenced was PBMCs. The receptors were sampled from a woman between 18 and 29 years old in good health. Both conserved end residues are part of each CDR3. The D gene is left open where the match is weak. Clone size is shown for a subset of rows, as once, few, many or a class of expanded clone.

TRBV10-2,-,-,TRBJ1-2,CASSDPVTEGGYTF,TGCGCCAGCAGTGATCCTGTGACAGAGGGTGGCTACACCTTC
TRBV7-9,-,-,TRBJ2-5,CASTSGGGETQYF,TGTGCCAGCACATCAGGGGGAGGAGAGACCCAGTACTTC
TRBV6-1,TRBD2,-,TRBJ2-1,CASSEVGGAGEQFF,TGTGCCAGCAGTGAAGTCGGGGGGGCCGGTGAGCAGTTCTTC
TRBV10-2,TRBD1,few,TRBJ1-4,CATRTGKNEKLFF,TGCGCCACCCGGACAGGGAAAAATGAAAAACTGTTTTTT
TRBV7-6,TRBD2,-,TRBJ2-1,CASSANLAGGNYEQFF,TGTGCCAGCAGCGCCAACCTAGCGGGAGGTAATTATGAGCAGTTCTTC
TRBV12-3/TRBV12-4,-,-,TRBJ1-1,CASRVDRLNTEAFF,TGTGCCAGCAGGGTCGACAGACTGAACACTGAAGCTTTCTTT
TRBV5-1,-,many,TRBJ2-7,CASSLVGTDSYEQYF,TGCGCCAGCAGCTTGGTAGGGACGGACTCCTACGAGCAGTACTTC
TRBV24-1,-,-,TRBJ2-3,CATSDPLTVPSTDTQYF,TGTGCCACCAGTGATCCACTGACGGTCCCTAGCACAGATACGCAGTATTTT
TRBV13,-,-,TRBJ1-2,CASSPSRGSNYGYTF,TGTGCCAGCAGCCCGAGTCGGGGGTCTAACTATGGCTACACCTTC
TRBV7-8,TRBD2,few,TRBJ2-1,CASSPTGLGSYNEQFF,TGTGCCAGCAGCCCAACGGGACTAGGCTCCTACAATGAGCAGTTCTTC
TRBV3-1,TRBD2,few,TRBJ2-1,CASSHTPGTSGRAAYNEQFF,TGTGCCAGCAGCCATACCCCCGGGACTAGCGGGAGGGCGGCCTACAATGAGCAGTTCTTC
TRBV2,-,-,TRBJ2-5,CASSDFTIWETQYF,TGTGCCAGCAGTGATTTCACAATCTGGGAGACCCAGTACTTC
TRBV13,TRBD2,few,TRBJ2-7,CASSLDTTGTSGSYEQYF,TGTGCCAGCAGCTTAGATACAACCGGGACTAGCGGAAGCTACGAGCAGTACTTC
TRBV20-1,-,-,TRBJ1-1,CSARVATNRPMNTEAFF,TGCAGTGCTAGAGTCGCGACTAACAGGCCTATGAACACTGAAGCTTTCTTT